This T cell receptor beta chain appears in the sequencing data of a study of blood T cell repertoires in COVID-19. About the research overall: Donors in the United States, Italy and Spain gave samples during acute or convalescent COVID-19. T cells, B-cell-depleted T cells, or PBMCs provided the cDNA or gDNA that served as material.

The germline V gene has CDR1 MGHRA and CDR2 YSYEKL. V gave up 4 bases and J gave up 0 bases; unmatched junction bases: 12. The CDR3 contains 19 residues. Sequenced by immunoSEQ multiplex PCR; TCRdb stores in-frame clones only, minus some. The top ten clones hold roughly 3.2% of a sample with some 160,000 clones, 75% to 90% of them seen once. This sequence joins TRBV4-1 and TRBJ2-5; 12 nucleotides line up with TRBD1. The source is a woman aged 55-75 years with active COVID-19. Sequencing was carried out using peripheral blood. The CDR3, as DNA: TGCGCCAGCAGCCTCACAGGGGACAGGGGGCCCCTCCACCAAGAGACCCAGTACTTC. Translation: CASSLTGDRGPLHQETQYF.